This TCR beta chain derives from a study of T cell repertoires in cytomegalovirus infection. As for the study in general: The authors used CMV epitopes that were HLA-C-restricted (recently identified) and HLA-B-restricted (well studied). Indications came from public TCR beta signatures; they pointed to CMV infection and to a matching HLA type. Notes on the study in general: Accumulated public TCR beta family frequency recognized individuals carrying CMV together with the relevant HLA. HLA-C-restricted CMV clonotypes gave the most frequent clonotype in two of eight donors.

On this clonotype: Antigen specificity is unknown.

The CDR3 runs 14 residues. V dropped 7 bases and J dropped 7; count of bases not matched to a gene: 4. CDR1 and CDR2 (germline): MNHEY, SMNVEV (reference sequence). TCRdb recomputed calls from the reads with MiXCR, one row per CDR3 protein. Of around 58,000 distinct CDR3 sequences in the sample, around 20% are singletons; the top ten hold 73%. The material sequenced was CD8+ T cells from cultured PBMCs, taken from culture after CMV antigen stimulation. This TCR was sampled from a human donor in good health (CMV status not recorded). Some clones in this sample may be carry-over from other donors' samples. The V and J genes are TRBV27 and TRBJ1-6, with 10 bases matching TRBD1. In DNA form, the CDR3 reads TGTGCCAGCAAACCGGGACAGGGGAATTCACCCCTCCACTTT. It codes for CASKPGQGNSPLHF.